In its sample, the clone carrying this T cell receptor (beta chain) was seen a few times. As for time point: pretreatment peripheral blood. The data were taken from a study of PD-L1 blockade in urothelial cancer. Background on the study: Blood analysis took place 3 weeks (second dose) and 6 weeks after treatment start.

Profiling relied on immunoSEQ multiplex PCR, and the TCRdb table lists in-frame clones only, not all of them. Found here are under 95,000 clones, roughly 89% of them singletons; the top ten hold approximately 10%. Germline V gene lookup returns CDR1 SGHRS and CDR2 YFSETQ. This CDR3 has 14 residues. V lost 4 bases to trimming and J lost 9 bases; unmatched junction nucleotides: 9. V and J are TRBV5-1 and TRBJ2-1; 8 bases map to TRBD2. The receptor was isolated from a woman in her 70s with urothelial cancer. Sequenced here: PBMCs, sampled around atezolizumab (anti-PD-L1) treatment. CDR3 in amino acids: CASSTGGGNAEQFF. In nucleotides, the CDR3 is TGCGCCAGCAGCACCGGGGGGGGTAATGCTGAGCAGTTCTTC. Combining the CDR3 with reference TRBV5-1 and TRBJ2-1 gives the whole variable domain KAGVTQTPRYLIKTRGQQVTLSCSPISGHRSVSWYQQTPGQGLQFLFEYFSETQRNKGNFPGRFSGRQFSNSRSEMNVSTLELGDSALYLCASSTGGGNAEQFFGPGTRLTVL.